This T cell receptor (beta chain) was sequenced for a study of PD-1 blockade in mismatch repair-deficient tumors. Produced via immunoSEQ multiplex PCR; TCRdb's table is partial and in-frame only. The sample comprises about 84,000 clones, 81% of which are singletons, and about 2.6% rests with the top ten. This CDR3 contains 13 residues. The V end was cut by 7 bases, the J end by 1 base, with 11 bases between. Germline V gene data show CDR1 as MNHNS and CDR2 as SASEGT. This clone was observed a single time. V usage is TRBV6-1 and J usage is TRBJ2-7; D is unclear. The clonotype originates from an adult with mismatch repair-deficient cancer. The sequencing used peripheral blood, collected 12 weeks after starting pembrolizumab. The CDR3 sequence is CASTEPASYEQYF. The CDR3 DNA reads as TGTGCCAGCACTGAGCCCGCTTCCTACGAGCAGTACTTC.